This T cell receptor (beta chain) was captured in a study of cytomegalovirus exposure and HLA in healthy donors (dated by TCRdb to about 2017). With regard to the full study: An earlier analysis of 587 of the donors reported approximately 300 Gb of sequence data and about 120 million unique TCR beta sequences obtained from about 200 million T cells. All discovery cohort repertoires had been generated using a single sequencing platform. The study profiled the T cell repertoires of hundreds of subjects by immunosequencing and related them to cytomegalovirus serostatus. Roughly 300 gigabases of sequencing data and tens of millions of unique TCR sequences were included in an early release covering roughly 600 HLA-typed donors. The number of donors typed differed by locus, with 629-630 for A, B, C, DRB1 and DQB1, approximately 500 for DQA1, 600 to 610 for DPA1, and around 460 for DPB1. A later analysis re-examined previously published TCR beta repertoires from about 670 donors and added high-resolution HLA genotyping to investigate patterns of TCR occurrence. In addition to the first cohort of 666 subjects, a separate validation cohort of under 150 different subjects was used. Among under 450 genotyped donors of the cohort, an average of approximately 230,000 unique TCR beta nucleotide sequences were sequenced per donor, roughly a sixth of them non-productive. The later analysis used no new phenotypic data to find candidate immune exposures, relying instead on TCR beta sequences and their occurrence across donors. Four to six DR-DQ haplotypes were handled as single units for association and clustering, since linkage in the cohort was strong. HLA typing included class I and class II loci at four-digit resolution. Genome-wide SNP genotypes for about three fifths of the roughly 670 donors were used in a later genetic analysis, which treated that subset as a discovery cohort. To predict cytomegalovirus infection status, the study combined high-throughput TCR immunosequencing, statistical association of individual TCRs with disease status, and machine learning. An earlier analysis of several hundred of the donors used high-throughput TCR beta sequencing to judge whether each TCR beta V gene segment behaved as functional or pseudogenic. The genetic ancestry cluster associated with self-reported Caucasian donors included approximately 85% of the approximately 430 genotyped donors. Donor age, sex, ethnicity and CMV serostatus were collected together with the repertoire data. The study aimed to test whether signatures of past pathogen exposure could be identified by cataloging public T cell receptors. Findings and caveats that apply to the study as a whole: Assigning TCR associations to individual alleles was difficult when HLA alleles, especially DR and DQ, strongly co-occurred. A further reported finding was that TCR beta sequences accurately predicted the HLA-A and HLA-B alleles for most subjects in the first cohort. A later analysis reported that several top co-occurrence clusters appeared linked to parvovirus B19, influenza, CMV and Epstein-Barr virus. It was suggested by the authors that the approach could potentially be generalized to other disease states and immunological phenotypes. Compared with equally common non-associated chains, HLA-associated TCR beta chains in a later analysis were more clonally expanded and had lower generation probabilities. Seventeen rarely observed V segments, including chromosome 9 orphons, were excluded from the earlier analysis of about 600 of the donors because counts were too low. A later analysis found that TCR association rates varied across HLA loci, with DRB1 alleles showing the most associated TCRs and HLA-C alleles the fewest. Because the 87-base-pair reads could not distinguish some IMGT-functional V segments, including TRBV6-2 and TRBV6-3, those segments were excluded. Across donors, most TCR sequences were observed very rarely, whereas some public TCRs were present in many individuals. Linkage disequilibrium might explain the correlated functional status among segregating V segments, but an unknown experimental factor could not be excluded. Only TCR beta chains were sequenced in this cohort, and the absence of alpha or paired-chain data limited detectable features. Immune exposure information for the cohort was limited to CMV serostatus. At a false discovery rate of 0.05, a later analysis linked roughly 17,000 TCR beta sequences to specific HLA alleles. In a later analysis, most CMV-associated TCR beta chains were found to appear HLA-restricted, with HLA associations seemingly driven largely by CMV exposure. In vitro tests confirmed that three of the cytomegalovirus-associated TCR beta chains recognize cytomegalovirus antigens. Compared with the roughly 710-donor mean, donors in an Asian-associated ancestry cluster had fewer N-insertions in productive TCRs, according to a later genetic analysis. In an earlier analysis of around 600 of the donors, most TCR beta V segments were observed in productive rearrangements about 87% or about 30% of the time, broadly matching IMGT annotations. Presence/absence analyses assumed roughly uniform sequencing depth across donors, an assumption that may not hold. The sequencing pipeline was judged likely to have produced a cluster of highly shared sequence variants as a technical artifact. The classifier was reported to diagnose cytomegalovirus status with high specificity and sensitivity in both the original and validation cohorts. V-gene and J-gene trimming of TCR beta chains was associated with a missense DCLRE1C variant in a later genetic analysis, and the association was replicated in an independent cohort. HLA typing was unavailable for some donors at each locus, so association tests used only the typed subset. The study gave a list of under 200 TCR beta chains associated with cytomegalovirus.

The CDR3, from cysteine to phenylalanine, totals 17 residues. Just CDR3 DNA is preserved here, 51 bases in frame from base 1. V is cut by 1 base and J by 0 bases, and the space between the germline ends is 12 bases. CDR1 LNHNV and CDR2 YYDKDF were looked up in the germline V gene (reference sequence). This clone was found a few times. Its antigen is currently not known. One base away there is no much larger clone; base qualities are not given. The library was prepared using the immunoSEQ multiplex PCR assay. The multiplex PCR relied on a mix of 60 forward primers for TCR Vbeta segments and 13 reverse primers for TCR Jbeta segments. The CDR3 region of rearranged TCR beta genes was amplified from genomic DNA with a multiplex PCR assay. The amplified TCR beta libraries were sequenced on the Illumina HiSeq System as 87-base-pair reads. Concerning the study's data processing: In a later analysis, tens of millions of unique TCR beta chains were counted across the roughly 610 repertoires, and roughly 11 million of these chains were shared by at least two donors. A nearest-neighbor algorithm error-corrected the raw reads and collapsed the reads into unique sequences, merging closely related sequences to remove PCR and sequencing errors. To assign V, D and J gene segments, CDR3 sequences were aligned to IMGT reference sequences. For a sequence to be retained, a match of at least six nucleotides to both a V gene segment and a J gene segment was required. Rearrangements were classified as productive when the CDR3 lacked stop codons and remained in frame with V and J, and all other rearrangements were classified as non-productive. CDR3 was defined by IMGT convention, running from the second conserved V-encoded cysteine to the conserved J-encoded phenylalanine. Sequences without an unambiguous match to a single V gene segment were excluded from the earlier analysis of several hundred of the donors. An earlier analysis of under 750 of the donors called V segments functional above 56.7% productive rearrangements and segregating when the between-donor standard deviation exceeded 5%. A statistical classification framework was built for diagnosing cytomegalovirus status from the catalog of TCR beta chain sequences. In a later analysis, V and J genes were assigned by comparing TCR nucleotide sequences against IMGT/GENE-DB human TR gene sequences. Using the TCRdist pipeline, a later analysis assigned CDR3 sequences along with most-parsimonious VDJ recombination scenarios. In a later analysis, each TCR beta chain was defined by its CDR3 amino acid sequence together with its V-gene family, and reads lacking a unique V-gene family were excluded. As a way to deal with suspected cross-contamination and a sequencing artifact, a later analysis dropped roughly 600 nucleotide sequences that were highly shared and had low generation probability. A later analysis calculated a clonal expansion index for each public chain from normalized within-repertoire ranks of inferred template counts. In a later analysis, generation probabilities were computed using a VDJ recombination model fitted to out-of-frame rearrangements, and the results were checked against IGoR. Hypergeometric tests were used in a later analysis to score TCR-TCR, TCR-HLA and TCR-CMV co-occurrence, with a repertoire-size bias correction applied to the TCR pairs. False discovery rates were estimated in a later analysis by permuting HLA or CMV assignments 20 times. A later analysis grouped co-occurring TCRs with DBSCAN, adding TCRdist sequence similarity when clustering within HLA-allele-positive subsets. For co-occurrence clustering, repertoires with fewer than 30,000 or more than 120,000 public chains were excluded, along with about five repertoires with anomalous nucleotide sharing. In TCRdb, the immuneACCESS table is reduced to in-frame sequences with V and J assigned. These tables do not hold every clone; where another copy was compared, an unresolved V gene accounts for under half, and the others remain unexplained. That table supplies the V and J calls and clone size; D and trimming were determined from the DNA. Counted in this sample were 150,000 to 200,000 clones; about 82% of them appeared once. Around 6.7% of the sample is in the top ten clones.

In total, more than 500 healthy bone marrow donors made up the cohort. Cohort members were all nominally healthy when sampled, although unrecorded immune exposures were likely present. The donor tested CMV seropositive and was one of the 289 seropositive cohort members. A peripheral blood sample was provided by each donor, and peripheral blood mononuclear cells were used for TCR beta sequencing. The Qiagen DNeasy Blood Extraction Kit was used to extract genomic DNA from the blood cell samples. The sequence is built from TRBV15 and TRBJ1-4, with no confident D gene call. Sequencing input: PBMCs. The source of this sequence is a woman in her twenties or thirties in good health and CMV-seropositive. The sequence in DNA is TGTGCCACCAGCAGAGTTCCGGCGGCCGCAACTAATGAAAAACTGTTTTTT. It specifies CATSRVPAAATNEKLFF.